This entry lists 15 T cell receptor beta chains sequenced from one sample in a study of T cell changes during pregnancy in multiple sclerosis. Clones were sequenced by immunoSEQ multiplex PCR, and TCRdb holds only the in-frame ones, with some missing. The sample carries 35,000 to 50,000 clones, under 95% recorded once. Sample: PBMCs (not recorded whether the cells were cultured). These receptors all come from a female donor with multiple sclerosis, enrolled in a pregnancy study.

The CDR3 bases are TGTGCCAGCAGCCGGGAGGGGACTAGCACCTACGAGCAGTACTTC. Encoded protein: CASSREGTSTYEQYF. The chain recombines TRBV28 with TRBJ2-7; 9 nucleotides align to TRBD2. V lost 6 bases to trimming and J lost 2 bases; unmatched junction nucleotides: 8. Germline CDR1 and CDR2: MDHEN and SYDVKM. This CDR3 is built from 15 residues.

V is TRBV7-9 and J is TRBJ2-7; D remains unclear. This CDR3 is built from 13 residues. Germline CDR1 SEHNR, CDR2 FQNEAQ (reference sequence). The ends were cut back, 5 bases at V and 4 bases at J, with 12 bases in the middle. CDR3 DNA: TGTGCCAGCAGCCTAAATATTTGGTACGAGCAGTACTTC. It codes for CASSLNIWYEQYF.

The genes are TRBV2 and TRBJ2-7; maybe TRBD2 (7 bases). The CDR3 is 15 amino acids. Germline V gives CDR1 SNHLY, CDR2 FYNNEI. V was clipped by 4 bases and J by 0 bases, with 13 bases between them. CDR3: CASSGGLAASYEQYF. The CDR3 nucleotides read TGTGCCAGCAGTGGGGGGCTAGCGGCCTCCTACGAGCAGTACTTC.

DNA of the CDR3: TGTGCCAGCAGAACAGGGGAAGGGTACAATCAGCCCCAGCATTTT. This sequence encodes CASRTGEGYNQPQHF. V and J are TRBV2 and TRBJ1-5, with 7 bases matching TRBD1. Germline CDR1 SNHLY, CDR2 FYNNEI. CDR3 length: 15 amino acids. V lost 6 bases to trimming and J lost 3 bases; unmatched junction nucleotides: 8.

The V gene is TRBV6-6, the J gene TRBJ2-7; D is possibly TRBD1 or TRBD2 (6 bases each). Per germline, CDR1 MNHNY and CDR2 SVGAGI (reference sequence). V lost 4 bases, J lost 0 bases, and 10 bases lay in between. This CDR3 is 14 amino acids long. The CDR3 nucleotides are TGTGCCAGCAGTTTATCGGGGGCCTCCTACGAGCAGTACTTC. Its translation: CASSLSGASYEQYF.

This clone has only one observation. The chain couples TRBV9 to TRBJ1-1; tentative D call: TRBD1 (6 bases). Germline CDR1 and CDR2: SGDLS and YYNGEE. V was cut by 0 bases and J by 4 bases, with 10 bases left in between. The CDR3 has 14 amino acids. Here the CDR3 reads CASSVAGAGTEAFF. The CDR3, as DNA: TGTGCCAGCAGCGTAGCAGGGGCGGGCACTGAAGCTTTCTTT.

The chain joins TRBV6-5 to TRBJ1-4; the match to TRBD1 covers 7 bases. The ends lost 2 bases at V and 6 bases at J; junction bases unmatched: 6. Germline V gene sequence: CDR1 MNHEY, CDR2 SVGAGI. The CDR3 contains 15 residues. The CDR3 loop is CASSYRRQGYEKLFF. CDR3 bases: TGTGCCAGCAGTTACCGCAGACAGGGCTATGAAAAACTGTTTTTT.

The rearrangement uses TRBV4-1 and TRBJ2-3, with 8 bases that match TRBD1. CDR1 and CDR2 (germline): MGHRA, YSYEKL. This CDR3 comprises 16 residues. V dropped 0 bases and J dropped 6; count of bases not matched to a gene: 8. The DNA of the CDR3 is TGCGCCAGCAGCCAAGAAAGGCAGGGGGCTTTGGATACGCAGTATTTT. It is translated as CASSQERQGALDTQYF.

V gene TRBV28 combines with J gene TRBJ2-1, with 8 bases that match TRBD2. The CDR3 has 13 amino acids. Germline trimming cut 8 bases from V and 7 bases from J; bases unmatched to any gene: 7. CDR1 MDHEN and CDR2 SYDVKM come from the germline V gene. The CDR3 region has the DNA TGTGCCAGCGGAGCGGGAGATGTAAATGAGCAGTTCTTC. Translated, it gives CASGAGDVNEQFF. Full variable domain (outside the CDR3, taken from reference TRBV28 and TRBJ2-1): DVKVTQSSRYLVKRTGEKVFLECVQDMDHENMFWYRQDPGLGLRLIYFSYDVKMKEKGDIPEGYSVSREKKERFSLILESASTNQTSMYLCASGAGDVNEQFFGPGTRLTVL.

By frequency in the sample, this clone is medium-sized (0.01 to 0.1%). V is TRBV11-2 and J is TRBJ2-3; 9 nucleotides align to TRBD1. Trimming cost V 2 bases and J 2 bases; bases outside gene matches: 14. The CDR3 extends over 19 amino acids. CDR1 is SGHAT and CDR2 is FQNNGV in the germline V gene. CDR3: CASSLIGWGQGMVTDTQYF. The DNA of the CDR3 is TGTGCCAGCAGCTTAATCGGCTGGGGACAGGGAATGGTCACAGATACGCAGTATTTT.

This rearrangement joins TRBV30 to TRBJ2-1; D ambiguous. From germline, CDR1 is GTSNPN and CDR2 SVGIG (reference sequence). The CDR3 totals 13 residues. V gave up 4 bases and J gave up 8 bases, with 15 bases separating them. The CDR3 region has the DNA TGTGCCTGGAATTTCGACGGCGTAGATGAGCAGTTCTTC. This gives the protein CAWNFDGVDEQFF.

The rearrangement joins TRBV27 to TRBJ1-5; 8 bases match TRBD1. Trimming at V came to 8 bases and at J to 2 bases, leaving 14 bases not matched to a gene. CDR1 and CDR2 (germline): MNHEY, SMNVEV (reference sequence). The CDR3 is 17 amino acids. CDR3 DNA: TGTGCCAGCTCTCAAGGGACAGGCCTGGGTGGCAATCAGCCCCAGCATTTT. Amino acid sequence: CASSQGTGLGGNQPQHF.

V usage is TRBV7-9 and J usage is TRBJ2-5, with TRBD2 as a possible D gene (5 bases). Germline CDR1 SEHNR, CDR2 FQNEAQ (reference sequence). This CDR3 region has 18 residues. The V end lost 3 bases, the J end lost 5 bases, and 25 bases lay between the germline ends. The chain's CDR3 is CASSLDFGGYPSRETQYF. The CDR3, as DNA: TGTGCCAGCAGCTTGGACTTCGGCGGCTACCCGTCAAGGGAGACCCAGTACTTC.

This clone was detected only once. This sequence joins TRBV28 and TRBJ1-5, with unresolved D. The V end lost 1 base, the J end lost 7 bases, and 14 bases lay between the germline ends. Looked up from germline, CDR1 is MDHEN and CDR2 is SYDVKM. This CDR3 region has 15 residues. The CDR3 is CASSLLTGRGQPQHF. The CDR3 DNA sequence: TGTGCCAGCAGTTTATTAACCGGGAGAGGCCAGCCCCAGCATTTT.

CDR3: CASSQVRGLNTEAFF. The CDR3 DNA reads as TGCGCCAGCAGCCAAGTCCGGGGGCTGAACACTGAAGCTTTCTTT. The V call is TRBV4-3, the J call TRBJ1-1; D might be TRBD1 (6 bases). This CDR3 contains 15 residues. Trimming shortened V by 1 base and J by 0 bases, and 9 bases separated the two germline ends. Germline V gene lookup returns CDR1 LGHNA and CDR2 YSLEER.